This TCR beta chain was obtained from a study of CD8+ T cells in alopecia areata. Study summary: Severity was scored as percentage of affected scalp area in treated patients. Broader study findings: Scalp clonality, along with expanded CD8+ clones among the top 100, was significantly decreased by tofacitinib. Patients shared TCRs less clearly than mice did, possibly owing to HLA.

The junction had 8 bases not matched to a gene; V was cut back by 1 base and J by 6 bases. Germline V CDR1 and CDR2: SEHNR, FQNEAQ (reference sequence). This CDR3 has 16 residues. Treatment specified: oral pan-JAK inhibitor, 5-10 mg twice daily. Starting from PBMCs, sorting isolated CD4+ and CD8+ T cells. Worth noting for this clone: Its antigen remains unidentified.

cDNA serving as the sequencing template came from extracted, reverse transcribed RNA. Profiling relied on immunoSEQ multiplex PCR, and the TCRdb table lists in-frame clones only, not all of them. Of 250,000 to 300,000 clones in the sample, roughly 64% are singletons; the top ten hold less than 2%. The TCR originated in a human donor with alopecia areata. Specimen: CD4+ T cells sorted from blood, collected at week 24, from a patient treated with tofacitinib. V and J are TRBV7-9 and TRBJ1-5, with TRBD1 matching over 8 bases. CDR3 nucleotides: TGTGCCAGCAGCTTAGGTAGACAGGGGCTGAGTCAGCCCCAGCATTTT. Translated: CASSLGRQGLSQPQHF.